Listed here are 15 T cell receptor beta chains from one sample, sequenced in a study of neurological immune-mediated disorders. TCRdb analysed the 5' RACE reads with MiXCR anew, one entry per CDR3 protein. The top ten hold 20% to 25% of the sample, which has 30,000 to 35,000 distinct CDR3 sequences, over 3.5% seen once. Sequences were obtained from CD4+ T cells from blood. The source of these receptors is a woman aged 40 to 50 in good health.

This clonotype was seen many times. This sequence joins TRBV6-5 and TRBJ1-1; unclear D gene. Germline loops: CDR1 MNHEY, CDR2 SVGAGI. The CDR3 spans 14 residues. Trimming left V 8 bases short and J 1 base short, with 14 bases between. CDR3: CASRPRSPNTEAFF. CDR3 nucleotide sequence: TGTGCCAGCCGACCCCGCTCACCGAACACTGAAGCTTTCTTT.

This clonotype was observed many times. V gene TRBV28 combines with J gene TRBJ1-4; TRBD1 matches 8 bases. J was trimmed by 4 bases and V by 3 bases; bases with no gene match: 7. This CDR3 is 16 amino acids long. Germline loops: CDR1 MDHEN, CDR2 SYDVKM. Here the CDR3 reads CASSFLGQGGNEKLFF. The CDR3 DNA reads as TGTGCCAGCAGTTTTCTCGGACAGGGCGGTAATGAAAAACTGTTTTTT.

In its sample, this clonotype was seen many times. The chain carries TRBV5-1 and TRBJ2-2; TRBD1 might be the D (5 bases). Germline V lookup: CDR1 SGHRS, CDR2 YFSETQ. Deletions cut 0 bases from V and 6 bases from J, with 9 bases between. The CDR3 is 14 residues long. The CDR3, as DNA: TGCGCCAGCAGCTTGGCCCTAGGGGCCGGGGAGCTGTTTTTT. It translates to CASSLALGAGELFF. Based on the CDR3 plus reference TRBV5-1 and TRBJ2-2, the full variable domain is KAGVTQTPRYLIKTRGQQVTLSCSPISGHRSVSWYQQTPGQGLQFLFEYFSETQRNKGNFPGRFSGRQFSNSRSEMNVSTLELGDSALYLCASSLALGAGELFFGEGSRLTVL.

This clonotype was counted at least ten times. At one end the junction does not follow the germline gene, possibly because of a read error. The chain combines TRBV29-1 with TRBJ2-1; D might be TRBD2 (6 bases). There are 10 residues in the CDR3. Germline CDR1 reads SQVTM; CDR2 reads ANQGSEA. This CDR3 is CSVDEGRMVF. CDR3 in DNA: TGCAGCGTTGATGAGGGGAGGATGGTCTTC.

This clonotype was detected many times. CDR3 DNA: TGCAGTGCTAGATACAGGGACAACTTAAATCAGCCCCAGCATTTT. Protein sequence: CSARYRDNLNQPQHF. This chain uses TRBV20-1 with TRBJ1-5; tentatively, D is TRBD1 (6 bases). There are 15 residues in the CDR3. The ends were cut back, 2 bases at V and 4 bases at J, with 15 bases in the middle. Germline V gene lookup returns CDR1 DFQATT and CDR2 SNEGSKA (reference sequence).

The chain combines TRBV5-6 with TRBJ2-1, with 7 bases lining up with TRBD2. The CDR3 has 15 amino acids. CDR1 is SGHDT and CDR2 is YYEEEE in the germline V gene. Trimming removed 1 base from V and 12 bases from J; junction bases left unmatched: 13. The CDR3 sequence is CASSLRTSGTDTQFF. The CDR3 nucleotides read TGTGCCAGCAGCTTGCGGACTAGTGGCACAGATACGCAGTTCTTC.

The table lists this clonotype with many counts. V gene TRBV15 combines with J gene TRBJ2-1; D perhaps matches TRBD1 (6 bases). Trimming pared 1 base from V and 4 bases from J, leaving 14 bases between. The V gene's germline CDR1 is LNHNV and CDR2 YYDKDF (reference sequence). The CDR3 length is 16 residues. The CDR3 DNA reads as TGTGCCACCAGCAGAGTCACGTTCAGGGGATACAATGAGCAGTTCTTC. Protein: CATSRVTFRGYNEQFF.

This clonotype has a count of ten or more. The rearrangement links TRBV5-1 to TRBJ2-1, with no clear D. The germline V and J ends were trimmed by 1 base and 6 bases, with 2 bases remaining between them. The germline V gene encodes CDR1 SGHRS and CDR2 YFSETQ. The CDR3 has 11 amino acids. The CDR3 reads CASSLFNEQFF. CDR3 nucleotide sequence: TGCGCCAGCAGCTTGTTCAATGAGCAGTTCTTC.

This clonotype was seen at least ten times. CDR3 amino acids: CASSLAGGTDTQYF. The CDR3 DNA is TGTGCCAGCAGTTTAGCGGGGGGCACAGATACGCAGTATTTT. The J gene is TRBJ2-3, the V gene TRBV12-3 or TRBV12-4; D might be TRBD1 or TRBD2, each matching 5 bases. With 0 bases removed from V and 1 base from J, the gap between germline ends came to 5 bases. The CDR3 extends over 14 amino acids.

This clonotype has a count of ten or more. This chain uses TRBV7-2 with TRBJ2-7; 7 nucleotides align to TRBD1. V lost 3 bases to trimming and J lost 0 bases; unmatched junction nucleotides: 2. In germline, CDR1 is SGHTA, CDR2 FQGNSA. The CDR3 runs 14 residues. The CDR3: CASSFGQASYEQYF. The DNA for the CDR3 is TGTGCCAGCAGCTTCGGACAGGCCTCCTACGAGCAGTACTTC.

There are many counts of this clonotype. The chain employs TRBV12-3 or TRBV12-4 and TRBJ2-1, with 7 nucleotides matching TRBD2. CDR3 size: 13 residues. The V gene end was trimmed by 2 bases and the J gene end by 13 bases; junction bases not matched to a gene: 8. CDR3 sequence (DNA): TGTGCCAGCAGTTTAAGGTTAGCGGGCCGACAGTTCTTC. Translation: CASSLRLAGRQFF.

There are many counts of this clonotype. The chain has TRBV12-3 or TRBV12-4 and TRBJ2-5; 7 bases fit TRBD1. The CDR3 loop spans 11 amino acids. V gave up 5 bases and J gave up 12 bases; unmatched junction bases: 6. CDR3 sequence reads: CASSLGGKEYF. DNA of the CDR3: TGTGCCAGCAGTCTAGGGGGCAAGGAGTACTTC.

In this sample, this clonotype turned up many times. The chain is built from TRBV4-1 and TRBJ1-1; D ambiguous. Trimming took 1 base from V and 4 from J, leaving 4 bases between them. This CDR3 contains 12 residues. The germline V gene has CDR1 MGHRA and CDR2 YSYEKL. The CDR3 DNA reads as TGCGCCAGCAGCCAAGTGAGCACTGAAGCTTTCTTT. Its translation is CASSQVSTEAFF.

This clonotype was detected many times. V usage is TRBV20-1 and J usage is TRBJ2-5; D perhaps matches TRBD2 (5 bases). Looked up from germline, CDR1 is DFQATT and CDR2 is SNEGSKA (reference sequence). The CDR3 totals 14 residues. Trimming left V 1 base short and J 5 bases short, with 14 bases between. The CDR3 region has the DNA TGCAGTGCTAGAGGGGGAGTGAGTATGGAGACCCAGTACTTC. This codes for CSARGGVSMETQYF.

In this sample, this clonotype turned up many times. This chain uses TRBV5-5 with TRBJ2-7; 11 bases are a match to TRBD1. Looked up from germline, CDR1 is SGHKS and CDR2 is YYEKEE (reference sequence). The length of the CDR3 is 15 residues. After removal of 6 bases from V and 3 bases from J, the junction contained 8 bases not matched to a gene. DNA of the CDR3: TGTGCCAGCACCATGAGCGGGACAGGGGGCTACGAGCAGTACTTC. This sequence encodes CASTMSGTGGYEQYF.